This T cell receptor beta chain was captured in a study of memory CD8 T cells in hepatitis C reinfection. Study details: A positive HCV RNA test after two negatives ≥60 days apart defined reinfection. Samples before reinfection came 55 to 20 weeks prior to detection.

This CDR3 spans 13 amino acids. The J segment lost 5 bases and the V segment lost 2 bases, leaving 2 bases of the junction unmatched. From germline, CDR1 is SGHTA and CDR2 FQGNSA. Generated by immunoSEQ multiplex PCR, the TCRdb table keeps only in-frame clones and is missing some. The sample records tens of thousands of clones, over 85% being singletons. Time point defined: pre-reinfection, 55 to 20 weeks before reinfection detection. Sorted cells were sequenced directly ex vivo without any in vitro expansion. The chain links TRBV7-2 to TRBJ2-5; TRBD2 matches at 7 bases. The material sequenced was naive CD8+ T cells sorted from blood. This receptor was identified in a man aged 18 to 29 with hepatitis C virus infection. For the CDR3, the DNA is TGTGCCAGCAGCTTATGGGGGGGGGAGACCCAGTACTTC. Its translation is CASSLWGGETQYF. The full variable domain, its missing parts supplied by reference TRBV7-2 and TRBJ2-5, is GAGVSQSPSNKVTEKGKDVELRCDPISGHTALYWYRQSLGQGLEFLIYFQGNSAPDKSGLPSDRFSAERTGGSVSTLTIQRTQQEDSAVYLCASSLWGGETQYFGPGTRLLVL.